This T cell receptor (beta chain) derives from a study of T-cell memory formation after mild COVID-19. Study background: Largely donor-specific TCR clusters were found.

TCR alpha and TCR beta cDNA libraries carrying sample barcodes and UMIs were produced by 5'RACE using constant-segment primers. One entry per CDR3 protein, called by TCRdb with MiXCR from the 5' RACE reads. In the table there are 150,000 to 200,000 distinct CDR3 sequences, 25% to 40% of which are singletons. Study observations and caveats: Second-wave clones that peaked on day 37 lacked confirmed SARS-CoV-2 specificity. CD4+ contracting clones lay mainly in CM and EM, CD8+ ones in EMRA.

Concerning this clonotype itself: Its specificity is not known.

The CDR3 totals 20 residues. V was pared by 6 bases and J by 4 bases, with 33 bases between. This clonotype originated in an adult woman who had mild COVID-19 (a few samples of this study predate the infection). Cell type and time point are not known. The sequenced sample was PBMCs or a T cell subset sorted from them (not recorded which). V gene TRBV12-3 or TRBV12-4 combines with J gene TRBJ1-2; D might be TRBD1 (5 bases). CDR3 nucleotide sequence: TGTGCCAGCAGAGACCTCAGACGGGGGTCCAGGCCCCCGAGCTCCTATGGCTACACCTTC. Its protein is CASRDLRRGSRPPSSYGYTF.